The 10 T cell receptor beta chains below were found in one sample sequenced in a study of CXCR3-negative and CXCR3-positive naive CD8 T cells (dated by TCRdb to 2018 to 2020). This sample was sequenced with a NextSeq 550. The Human TCR Profiling Kit (MiLaboratory) was used to prepare UMI-labeled 5' RACE TRB cDNA libraries. TCRdb reprocessed the public reads and reports one entry per CDR3 protein sequence, without DNA. The record for this sample contains 20,000 to 25,000 distinct CDR3 sequences. The ten largest clones take up less than 5% of the sample. Material for sequencing was naive CXCR3- CD8+ T cells from blood. Per the publication, the cell subset or site label means: CD45RO-CCR7+CD27+CD95- naive CD8+ T cells lacking CXCR3 (TNR3-). The receptors were gathered from a human donor in good health. Some clones in this sample may be carry-over from other donors' samples.

The chain recombines TRBV12-3 or TRBV12-4 with TRBJ1-1; the D call from TCRdb, TRBD1, cannot be confirmed without DNA. The CDR3 is made up of 16 amino acids. The CDR3 region is CASSLGTGIFGSEAFF.

The chain carries TRBV7-6 and TRBJ2-1. The CDR3 sequence is 14 residues long. Germline CDR1 and CDR2: SGHVS and FNYEAQ. The CDR3 loop reads CASRPEVGFSEQFF.

The CDR3: CASRQPGAYYEQYF. The chain combines TRBV5-1 with TRBJ2-7. Germline assignment: CDR1 SGHRS and CDR2 YFSETQ. This CDR3 contains 14 residues.

The gene calls are TRBV12-3 or TRBV12-4 and TRBJ2-2; TCRdb outputs TRBD2, but without DNA this stays unchecked. The CDR3 runs 17 residues. CDR3 loop: CASSSLAGGPNTGELFF.

The chain links TRBV28 to TRBJ2-7. The CDR3 is made up of 13 amino acids. Germline loops: CDR1 MDHEN, CDR2 SYDVKM. CDR3 sequence: CASTTSWLPEQYF.

The chain has TRBV5-6 and TRBJ2-5. Germline CDR1 reads SGHDT; CDR2 reads YYEEEE. CDR3 length equals 15 residues. The CDR3 is CASSWGQLAQETQYF.

This chain uses TRBV29-1 with TRBJ2-3; checking the TCRdb D call of TRBD1 is not possible without DNA. CDR1 SQVTM and CDR2 ANQGSEA come from the germline V gene. CDR3 length: 17 amino acids. Here the CDR3 reads CSVEDLRRGGAHGTQYF.

This chain links TRBV20-1 with TRBJ1-2; TCRdb designates TRBD1, a call that cannot be tested without DNA. The CDR3 is 18 residues long. Germline-derived CDR1 and CDR2 are DFQATT and SNEGSKA (reference sequence). CDR3 loop: CSASLFGTGPGRGYGYTF.

The chain carries TRBV6-5 and TRBJ2-7. The V gene's germline CDR1 is MNHEY and CDR2 SVGAGI. This CDR3 has 12 amino acids. The CDR3 here is CASSYVLDEQYF.

The chain employs TRBV12-3 or TRBV12-4 and TRBJ1-1. The CDR3 loop spans 13 amino acids. This chain's CDR3 is CASSSGMNTEAFF.